A selection of T cell receptor beta chains follows, all from one sample in a study of blood T cell repertoires in COVID-19. The data were produced by immunoSEQ multiplex PCR, yet TCRdb's version contains in-frame clones alone and is incomplete. This sample has 100,000 to 150,000 clones, with approximately 87% found just once. Sequenced input: peripheral blood. The receptors were gathered from a man aged 45-60 years with acute or convalescent COVID-19. Each CDR3 is given with its conserved first and last residue. Each record gives: D gene, clone size, J gene, V gene, CDR3 DNA, CDR3 protein. The D gene is left open where the match is weak. Size values are once, few and many counts, or a class for expanded clones, and some rows have none.

>.|once|TRBJ1-5|TRBV19
TGTGCCAGTAGTTTGATGGGTCGGGGGGAAAATCAGCCCCAGCATTTT
CASSLMGRGENQPQHF
>TRBD2|.|TRBJ2-1|TRBV11-2
TGTGCCAGCAGCAGGGGACTAGCGGGCCGTAATGAGCAGTTCTTC
CASSRGLAGRNEQFF
>TRBD2|.|TRBJ2-1|TRBV30
TGTGCCTGGAGCGGACTAGCGGGAGATGGCGAGCAGTTCTTC
CAWSGLAGDGEQFF
>TRBD1|.|TRBJ2-4|TRBV30
TGTGCCTGGAGTGTATCAGGGGGTCGAAACATTCAGTACTTC
CAWSVSGGRNIQYF
>.|.|TRBJ2-7|TRBV10-3
TGTGCCATCGGGGCCACGGTCTACGAGCAGTACTTC
CAIGATVYEQYF
>.|.|TRBJ1-2|TRBV7-2
TGTGCCAGCAGCTTAGAGGCAGGGGCTAACTATGGCTACACCTTC
CASSLEAGANYGYTF
>.|.|TRBJ1-4|TRBV27
TGTGCCAGCAGTTTTCCTGGGGGCGATCGAGAAAAACTGTTTTTT
CASSFPGGDREKLFF
>TRBD1|.|TRBJ2-1|TRBV4-1
TGCGCCAGCAGCCAAGGGACAGGGGGAGGGTATGAGCAGTTCTTC
CASSQGTGGGYEQFF
>TRBD1|.|TRBJ1-1|TRBV14
TGTGCCAGCAGCCAATATCAGGGGGAGGCGAACACTGAAGCTTTCTTT
CASSQYQGEANTEAFF
>TRBD2|.|TRBJ2-1|TRBV5-1
TGCGCCAGCACCTTAACACCGGGACTAGCCTACAATGAGCAGTTCTTC
CASTLTPGLAYNEQFF
>.|.|TRBJ2-5|TRBV6-5
TGTGCCAGCAGTTACGCGGGGACCCAGTACTTC
CASSYAGTQYF
>TRBD2|.|TRBJ2-3|TRBV6-5
TGTGCCAGCAGTTACTCGACTAGCGGGCCAGATACGCAGTATTTT
CASSYSTSGPDTQYF
>TRBD2|.|TRBJ2-1|TRBV6-5
TGTGCCAGCAGTTACGGGACTAGCTTCAATGAGCAGTTCTTC
CASSYGTSFNEQFF
>TRBD1|.|TRBJ2-7|TRBV5-4
TGTGCCTGGACAGGGGCGCCCGGCGAGCAGTACTTC
CAWTGAPGEQYF
>TRBD2|.|TRBJ2-5|TRBV7-9
TGTGCCAGCAGCTTAGTAACGGGAGGGCAGGAGACCCAGTACTTC
CASSLVTGGQETQYF
>TRBD2|.|TRBJ2-3|TRBV7-8
TGTGCCAGCAGCTTAAGGCGGGAGCAAGATACGCAGTATTTT
CASSLRREQDTQYF
>TRBD2|.|TRBJ2-7|TRBV24-1
TGTGCCACCAGTGCTCCTTGGGGAGGGGTACGTGATGCCTACGAGCAGTACTTC
CATSAPWGGVRDAYEQYF
>.|.|TRBJ1-1|TRBV12-5
TGTGCTAGTGGTTTGGTAGCGGGGTTCTACACTGAAGCTTTCTTT
CASGLVAGFYTEAFF
>TRBD2|once|TRBJ2-1|TRBV19
TGTGCCAGTAGCGAACTAGCGGGAGTGTGGAATGAGCAGTTCTTC
CASSELAGVWNEQFF
>.|.|TRBJ2-1|TRBV12-3/TRBV12-4
TGTGCCAGCAGTTTAAGAGGGAATGAGCAGTTCTTC
CASSLRGNEQFF
>TRBD1|.|TRBJ1-1|TRBV10-3
TGTGCCATCGGTACAGGGGACACTGAAGCTTTCTTT
CAIGTGDTEAFF
>.|.|TRBJ1-5|TRBV5-8
TGTGCCAGCAGCTTGGGGTCCACCCCGGGGGGGAATCAGCCCCAGCATTTT
CASSLGSTPGGNQPQHF
>TRBD1|.|TRBJ2-3|TRBV9
TGTGCCAGCAGCGTAGTTTCGACAGGGGCAGATACGCAGTATTTT
CASSVVSTGADTQYF
>.|.|TRBJ1-1|TRBV29-1
TGCAGCGTTGAACAGGGGATCACTGAAGCTTTCTTT
CSVEQGITEAFF
>TRBD2|once|TRBJ2-1|TRBV5-1
TGCGCCAGCAGTTTGCTAGCGGGAGTTTCCAATGAGCAGTTCTTC
CASSLLAGVSNEQFF
>.|.|TRBJ1-1|TRBV7-9
TGTGCCAGCAGCTCCCTTGCGGGTCTCATGAACACTGAAGCTTTCTTT
CASSSLAGLMNTEAFF
>.|.|TRBJ2-7|TRBV5-5
TGTGCCAGCAGCCCCGACAGCTACGAGCAGTACTTC
CASSPDSYEQYF
>TRBD1|.|TRBJ1-1|TRBV11-3
TGTGCCAGCAGCGCGGGACAGGCTGGCACTGAAGCTTTCTTT
CASSAGQAGTEAFF
>TRBD2|.|TRBJ2-7|TRBV2
TGTGCCAGCAGTCACGAACCAGCGGGAGTGTTGGGTGAGCAGTACTTC
CASSHEPAGVLGEQYF
>.|.|TRBJ1-5|TRBV11-2
TGTGCCAGCAGCGGGGCAGGCAATCAGCCCCAGCATTTT
CASSGAGNQPQHF
>.|.|TRBJ2-1|TRBV2
TGTGCCAGCAGACAGGTTGAGCAGTTCTTC
CASRQVEQFF
>TRBD1|.|TRBJ1-1|TRBV2
TGTGCCAGCAGTAAGACAGGGGGCAGCACTGAAGCTTTCTTT
CASSKTGGSTEAFF
>.|.|TRBJ2-4|TRBV5-1
TGCGCCAGCAGCTTGGAAGGTAGGATCGGGGCCAAAAACATTCAGTACTTC
CASSLEGRIGAKNIQYF
>.|few|TRBJ2-7|TRBV4-3
TGCGCCAGCAGCCCCGGAGGACGCGTCGAGCAGTACTTC
CASSPGGRVEQYF
>TRBD1|.|TRBJ1-5|TRBV5-1
TGCGCCAGCAGCCCGACAGGGGTTAGCAATCAGCCCCAGCATTTT
CASSPTGVSNQPQHF
>.|.|TRBJ1-3|TRBV11-2
TGTGCCACCACCCGAACAGGGCGCTCTGGAAACACCATATATTTT
CATTRTGRSGNTIYF
>.|.|TRBJ1-3|TRBV11-3
TGTGCCAGCAGTTGGATGTCCGGGGGCTCTGGAAACACCATATATTTT
CASSWMSGGSGNTIYF
>TRBD1|once|TRBJ2-7|TRBV24-1
TGTGCCACCAGTGGGGACAGGGGGGGACTGGGGGAGCAGTACTTC
CATSGDRGGLGEQYF
>TRBD2|.|TRBJ2-7|TRBV23-1
TGCGCCAGCACCCCCGGGAGCGGGAGTAACTACGAGCAGTACTTC
CASTPGSGSNYEQYF
>.|.|TRBJ2-7|TRBV7-2
TGTGCCAGCAGCCTTAGCTCTCCAACCTACGAGCAGTACTTC
CASSLSSPTYEQYF
>.|once|TRBJ1-4|TRBV18
TGTGCCAGCTCACCACGAACCGGGGGGCGAACTAATGAAAAACTGTTTTTT
CASSPRTGGRTNEKLFF
>TRBD2|.|TRBJ2-3|TRBV30
TGTGCCTGGAGTGGGACTAGCGGGATCACAGATACGCAGTATTTT
CAWSGTSGITDTQYF
>TRBD2|.|TRBJ2-2|TRBV9
TGTGCCAGCAGCGTAGTTCCTAGCGGGGACACCGGGGAGCTGTTTTTT
CASSVVPSGDTGELFF
>.|.|TRBJ2-3|TRBV9
TGTGCCAGCAGCCTAGATCCGACTAGTCCAGATACGCAGTATTTT
CASSLDPTSPDTQYF
>.|.|TRBJ2-2|TRBV7-9
TGTGCCAGCAGCTTATCGGTAACCGGGGAGCTGTTTTTT
CASSLSVTGELFF
>.|.|TRBJ2-3|TRBV5-4
TGTGCCAGCAGCTTTGTCCCTGTGGATACGCAGTATTTT
CASSFVPVDTQYF
>.|.|TRBJ2-1|TRBV9
TGTGCCAGCAGCGCCCGTAGTAGTTTTGAGCAGTTCTTC
CASSARSSFEQFF
>.|.|TRBJ1-6|TRBV15
TGTGCCACCAGCAGCATCAGGGCCGATTCACCCCTCCACTTT
CATSSIRADSPLHF
>.|.|TRBJ1-5|TRBV28
TGTGCCAGCAGTTTATCTCAGGGGAGCAATCAGCCCCAGCATTTT
CASSLSQGSNQPQHF
>.|.|TRBJ1-6|TRBV19
TGTGCCAGTAGTATCATGGGCCAGGGGATTTCACCCCTCCACTTT
CASSIMGQGISPLHF
>TRBD2|.|TRBJ2-7|TRBV4-1
TGCGCCAGCAGCCAAGCCTCCGGGACTAGCGGGCGCTACGAGCAGTACTTC
CASSQASGTSGRYEQYF
>.|once|TRBJ1-6|TRBV30
TGTGCCTGGAGTGTAAGGGGAATGCAACAGGGTCACAGAGGGGATTCACCCCTCCACTTT
CAWSVRGMQQGHRGDSPLHF